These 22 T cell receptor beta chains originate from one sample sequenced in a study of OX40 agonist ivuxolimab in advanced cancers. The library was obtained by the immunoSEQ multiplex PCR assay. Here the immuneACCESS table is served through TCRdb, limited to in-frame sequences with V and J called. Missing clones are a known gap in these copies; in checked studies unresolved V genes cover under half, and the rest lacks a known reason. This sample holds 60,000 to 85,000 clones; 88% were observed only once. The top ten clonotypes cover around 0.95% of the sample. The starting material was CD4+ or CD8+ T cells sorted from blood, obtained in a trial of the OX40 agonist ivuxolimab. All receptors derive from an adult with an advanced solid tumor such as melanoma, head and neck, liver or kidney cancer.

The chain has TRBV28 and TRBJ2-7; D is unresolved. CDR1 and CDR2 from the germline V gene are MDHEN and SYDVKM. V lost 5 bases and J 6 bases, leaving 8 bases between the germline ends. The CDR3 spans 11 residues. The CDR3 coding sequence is TGTGCCAGCAGTCGGTATCTCGAGCAGTACTTC. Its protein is CASSRYLEQYF.

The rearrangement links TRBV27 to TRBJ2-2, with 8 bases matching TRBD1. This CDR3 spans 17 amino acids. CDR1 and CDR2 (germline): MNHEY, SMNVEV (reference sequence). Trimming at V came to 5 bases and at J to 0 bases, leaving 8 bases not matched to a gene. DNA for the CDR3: TGTGCCAGCAGTCACCCTCGACAGGGGACGAACACCGGGGAGCTGTTTTTT. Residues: CASSHPRQGTNTGELFF.

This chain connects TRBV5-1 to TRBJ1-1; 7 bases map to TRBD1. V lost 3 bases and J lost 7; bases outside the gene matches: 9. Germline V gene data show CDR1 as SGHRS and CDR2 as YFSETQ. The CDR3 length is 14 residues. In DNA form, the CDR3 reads TGCGCCAGCAGCTCTGGACAGGAGCGGAATGAAGCTTTCTTT. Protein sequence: CASSSGQERNEAFF.

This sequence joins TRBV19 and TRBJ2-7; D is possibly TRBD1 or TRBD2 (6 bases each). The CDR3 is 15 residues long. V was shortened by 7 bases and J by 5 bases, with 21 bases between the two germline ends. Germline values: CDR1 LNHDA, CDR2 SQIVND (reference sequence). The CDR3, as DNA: TGTGCCAGTACCCTCCCGGACGGGGGCCTCGACGAGCAGTACTTC. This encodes CASTLPDGGLDEQYF.

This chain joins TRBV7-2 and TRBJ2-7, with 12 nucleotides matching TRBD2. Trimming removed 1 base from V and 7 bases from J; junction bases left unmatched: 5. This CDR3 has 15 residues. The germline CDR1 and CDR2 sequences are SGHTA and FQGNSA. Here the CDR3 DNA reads TGTGCCAGCAGCTTAGGACTAGCGGGAGTCAGGGAGCAGTACTTC. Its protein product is CASSLGLAGVREQYF.

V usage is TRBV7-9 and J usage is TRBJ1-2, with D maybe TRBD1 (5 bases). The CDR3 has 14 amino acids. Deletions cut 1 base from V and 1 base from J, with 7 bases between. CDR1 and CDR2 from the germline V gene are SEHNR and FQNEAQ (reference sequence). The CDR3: CASSLGGINYGYTF. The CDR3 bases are TGTGCCAGCAGCTTAGGGGGGATTAACTATGGCTACACCTTC.

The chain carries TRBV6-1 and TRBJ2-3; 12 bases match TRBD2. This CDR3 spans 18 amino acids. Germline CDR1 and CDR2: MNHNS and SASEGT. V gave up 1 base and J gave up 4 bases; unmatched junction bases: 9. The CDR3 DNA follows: TGTGCCAGCAGTGAAGTCCCTAGCGGGAGGGCCTCGCCAGATACGCAGTATTTT. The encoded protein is CASSEVPSGRASPDTQYF.

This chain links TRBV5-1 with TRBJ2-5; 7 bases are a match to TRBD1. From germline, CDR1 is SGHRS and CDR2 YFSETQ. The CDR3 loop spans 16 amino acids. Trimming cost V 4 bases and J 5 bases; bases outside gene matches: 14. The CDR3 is CASSPDPTGPGETQYF. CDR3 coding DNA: TGCGCCAGCAGCCCCGACCCGACAGGGCCCGGGGAGACCCAGTACTTC.

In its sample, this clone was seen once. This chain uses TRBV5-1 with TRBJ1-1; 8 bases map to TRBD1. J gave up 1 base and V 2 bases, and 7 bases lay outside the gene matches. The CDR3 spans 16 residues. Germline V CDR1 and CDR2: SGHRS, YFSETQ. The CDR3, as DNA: TGCGCCAGCAGCTTTGACAGGGGTGGCGGGAACACTGAAGCTTTCTTT. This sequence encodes CASSFDRGGGNTEAFF.

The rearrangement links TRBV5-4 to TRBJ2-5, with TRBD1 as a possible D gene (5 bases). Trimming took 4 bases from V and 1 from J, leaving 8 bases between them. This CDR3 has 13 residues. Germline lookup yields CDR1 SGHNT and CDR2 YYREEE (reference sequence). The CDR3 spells CASSGRGQETQYF. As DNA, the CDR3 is TGTGCCAGCAGCGGAAGGGGCCAAGAGACCCAGTACTTC. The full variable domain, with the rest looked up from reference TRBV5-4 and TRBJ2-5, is ETGVTQSPTHLIKTRGQQVTLRCSSQSGHNTVSWYQQALGQGPQFIFQYYREEENGRGNFPPRFSGLQFPNYSSELNVNALELDDSALYLCASSGRGQETQYFGPGTRLLVL.

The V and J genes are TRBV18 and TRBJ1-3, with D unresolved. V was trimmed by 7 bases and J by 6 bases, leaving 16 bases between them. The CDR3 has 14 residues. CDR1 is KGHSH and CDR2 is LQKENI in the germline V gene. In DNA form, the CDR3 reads TGTGCCAGCTGGGAAACCGCCCTACTAAACACCATATATTTT. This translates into CASWETALLNTIYF. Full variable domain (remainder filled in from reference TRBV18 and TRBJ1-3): NAGVMQNPRHLVRRRGQEARLRCSPMKGHSHVYWYRQLPEEGLKFMVYLQKENIIDESGMPKERFSAEFPKEGPSILRIQQVVRGDSAAYFCASWETALLNTIYFGEGSWLTVV.

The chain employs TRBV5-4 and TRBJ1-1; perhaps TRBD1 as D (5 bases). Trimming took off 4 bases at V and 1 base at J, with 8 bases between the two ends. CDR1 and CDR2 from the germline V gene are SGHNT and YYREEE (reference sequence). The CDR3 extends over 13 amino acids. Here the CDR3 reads CASSKDTNTEAFF. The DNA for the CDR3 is TGTGCCAGCAGCAAGGACACGAACACTGAAGCTTTCTTT.

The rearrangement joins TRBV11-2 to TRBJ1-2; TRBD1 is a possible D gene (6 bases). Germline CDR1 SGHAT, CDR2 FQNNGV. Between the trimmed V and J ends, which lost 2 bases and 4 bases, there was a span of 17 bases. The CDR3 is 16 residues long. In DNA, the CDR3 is TGTGCCAGCAGCTTACACACGACAGGTGTCGGCTATGGCTACACCTTC. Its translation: CASSLHTTGVGYGYTF.

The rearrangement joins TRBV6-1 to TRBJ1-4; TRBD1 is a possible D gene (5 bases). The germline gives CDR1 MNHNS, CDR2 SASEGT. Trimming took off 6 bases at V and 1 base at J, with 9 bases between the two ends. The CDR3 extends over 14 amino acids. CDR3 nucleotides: TGTGCCAGCAGGGGGACCGTAACTAATGAAAAACTGTTTTTT. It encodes CASRGTVTNEKLFF.

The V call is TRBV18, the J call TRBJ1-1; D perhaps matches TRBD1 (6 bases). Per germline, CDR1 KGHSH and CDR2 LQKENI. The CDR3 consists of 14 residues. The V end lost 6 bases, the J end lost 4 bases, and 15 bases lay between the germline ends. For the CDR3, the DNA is TGTGCCAGCTCCCGGGGGGGGGCGAGCACTGAAGCTTTCTTT. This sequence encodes CASSRGGASTEAFF.

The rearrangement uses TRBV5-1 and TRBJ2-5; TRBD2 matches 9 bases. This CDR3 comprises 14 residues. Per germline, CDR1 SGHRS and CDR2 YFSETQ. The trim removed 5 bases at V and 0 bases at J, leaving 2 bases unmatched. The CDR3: CASRTSGNQETQYF. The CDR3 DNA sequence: TGCGCCAGCAGGACTAGCGGCAACCAAGAGACCCAGTACTTC.

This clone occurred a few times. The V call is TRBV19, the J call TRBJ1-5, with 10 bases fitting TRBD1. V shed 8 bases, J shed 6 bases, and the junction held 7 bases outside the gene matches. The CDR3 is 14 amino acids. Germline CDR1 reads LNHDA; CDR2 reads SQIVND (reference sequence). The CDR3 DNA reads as TGTGCCAGTTTTGACAGGGGGCAAGGTCAGCCCCAGCATTTT. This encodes CASFDRGQGQPQHF.

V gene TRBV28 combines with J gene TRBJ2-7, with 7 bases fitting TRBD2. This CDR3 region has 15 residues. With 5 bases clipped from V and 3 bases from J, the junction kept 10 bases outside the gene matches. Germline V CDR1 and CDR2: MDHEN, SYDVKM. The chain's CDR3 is CASSRGLAVYYEQYF. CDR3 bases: TGTGCCAGCAGTAGAGGGCTAGCGGTCTACTACGAGCAGTACTTC.

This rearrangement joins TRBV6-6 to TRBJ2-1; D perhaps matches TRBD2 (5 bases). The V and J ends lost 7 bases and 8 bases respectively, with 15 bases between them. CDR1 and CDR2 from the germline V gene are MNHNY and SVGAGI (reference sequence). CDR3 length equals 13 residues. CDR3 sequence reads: CASKLRVEDEQFF. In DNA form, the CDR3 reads TGTGCCAGCAAACTGCGGGTGGAGGATGAGCAGTTCTTC.

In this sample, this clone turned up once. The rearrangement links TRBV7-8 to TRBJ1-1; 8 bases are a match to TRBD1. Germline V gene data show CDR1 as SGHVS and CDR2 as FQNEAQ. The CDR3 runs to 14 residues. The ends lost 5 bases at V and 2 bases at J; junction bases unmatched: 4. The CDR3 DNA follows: TGTGCCAGCAGCCAGGACAGGGCCAACACTGAAGCTTTCTTT. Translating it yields CASSQDRANTEAFF. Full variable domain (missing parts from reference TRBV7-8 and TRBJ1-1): GAGVSQSPRYKVAKRGQDVALRCDPISGHVSLFWYQQALGQGPEFLTYFQNEAQLDKSGLPSDRFFAERPEGSVSTLKIQRTQQEDSAVYLCASSQDRANTEAFFGQGTRLTVV.

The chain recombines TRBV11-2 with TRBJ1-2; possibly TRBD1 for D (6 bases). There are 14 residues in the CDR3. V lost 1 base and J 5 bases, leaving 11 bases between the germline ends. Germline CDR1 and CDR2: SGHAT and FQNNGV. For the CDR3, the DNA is TGTGCCAGCAGCTTAGGCAGGGGAGGTTATGGCTACACCTTC. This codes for CASSLGRGGYGYTF.

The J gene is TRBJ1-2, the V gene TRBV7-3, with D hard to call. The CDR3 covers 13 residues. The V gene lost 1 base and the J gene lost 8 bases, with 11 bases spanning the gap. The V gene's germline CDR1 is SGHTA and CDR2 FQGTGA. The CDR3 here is CASSLIAGSGYTF. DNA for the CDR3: TGTGCCAGCAGCTTAATTGCTGGGTCCGGCTACACCTTC.